In this sample, the clone carrying this TCR beta chain turned up once. Trimming cost V 0 bases and J 3 bases; bases outside gene matches: 7. CDR1 is SGHTS, CDR2 YDEGEE, per germline. The CDR3 loop spans 17 amino acids. The data derive from a study of T cell responses to AZD1222 COVID-19 vaccine. Sequenced by immunoSEQ multiplex PCR; TCRdb stores in-frame clones only, minus some. The sample carries some 39,000 clones, less than 95% recorded once. The source of this sequence is an adult who received the AZD1222 COVID-19 vaccine. Sequencing was performed on peripheral blood, taken 28 days after the second AZD1222 dose. The chain combines TRBV5-8 with TRBJ1-2, with 11 bases identical to TRBD1. CDR3 nucleotide sequence: TGTGCCAGCAGCTTGGTAGGACAGGGGGCAAGGGACTATGGCTACACCTTC. Protein: CASSLVGQGARDYGYTF.